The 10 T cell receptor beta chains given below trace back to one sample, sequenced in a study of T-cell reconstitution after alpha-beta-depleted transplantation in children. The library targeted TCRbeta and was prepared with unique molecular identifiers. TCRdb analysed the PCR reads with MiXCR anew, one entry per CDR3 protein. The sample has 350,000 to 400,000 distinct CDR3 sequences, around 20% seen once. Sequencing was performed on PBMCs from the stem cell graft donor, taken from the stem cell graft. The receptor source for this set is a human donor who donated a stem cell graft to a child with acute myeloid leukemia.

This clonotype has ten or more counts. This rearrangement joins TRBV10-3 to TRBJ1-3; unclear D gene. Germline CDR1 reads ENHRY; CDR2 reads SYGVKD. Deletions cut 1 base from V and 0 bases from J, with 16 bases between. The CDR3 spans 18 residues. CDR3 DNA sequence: TGTGCCATCAGTGAGTTAGGCGGTGAGGCGAGCTCTGGAAACACCATATATTTT. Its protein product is CAISELGGEASSGNTIYF.

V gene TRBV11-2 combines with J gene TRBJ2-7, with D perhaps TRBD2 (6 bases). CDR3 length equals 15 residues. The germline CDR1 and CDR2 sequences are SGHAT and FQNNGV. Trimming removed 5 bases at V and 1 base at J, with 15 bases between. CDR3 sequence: CASSPRGGKSYEQYF. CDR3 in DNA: TGTGCCAGCAGCCCCAGAGGCGGGAAATCCTACGAGCAGTACTTC.

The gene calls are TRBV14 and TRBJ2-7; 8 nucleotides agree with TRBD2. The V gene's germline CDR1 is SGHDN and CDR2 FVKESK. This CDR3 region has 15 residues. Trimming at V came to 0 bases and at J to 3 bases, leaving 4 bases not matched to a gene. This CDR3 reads CASSQETSESYEQYF. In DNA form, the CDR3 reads TGTGCCAGCAGCCAAGAGACTAGCGAGAGCTACGAGCAGTACTTC.

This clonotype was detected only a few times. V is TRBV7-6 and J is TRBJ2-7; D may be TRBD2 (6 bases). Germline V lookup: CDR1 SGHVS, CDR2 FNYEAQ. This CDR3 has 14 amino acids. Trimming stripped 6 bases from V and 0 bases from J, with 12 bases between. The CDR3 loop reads CASSREDNSYEQYF. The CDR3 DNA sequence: TGTGCCAGCAGTAGGGAGGACAACTCCTACGAGCAGTACTTC.

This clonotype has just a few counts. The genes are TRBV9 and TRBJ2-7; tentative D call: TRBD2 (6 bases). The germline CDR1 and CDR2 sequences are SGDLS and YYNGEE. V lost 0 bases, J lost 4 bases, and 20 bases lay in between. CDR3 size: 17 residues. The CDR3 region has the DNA TGTGCCAGCAGCGTAGAAGGAGGGCTAGCAGGAACTTACGAGCAGTACTTC. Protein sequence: CASSVEGGLAGTYEQYF. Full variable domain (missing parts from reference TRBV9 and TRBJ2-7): DSGVTQTPKHLITATGQRVTLRCSPRSGDLSVYWYQQSLDQGLQFLIQYYNGEERAKGNILERFSAQQFPDLHSELNLSSLELGDSALYFCASSVEGGLAGTYEQYFGPGTRLTVT.

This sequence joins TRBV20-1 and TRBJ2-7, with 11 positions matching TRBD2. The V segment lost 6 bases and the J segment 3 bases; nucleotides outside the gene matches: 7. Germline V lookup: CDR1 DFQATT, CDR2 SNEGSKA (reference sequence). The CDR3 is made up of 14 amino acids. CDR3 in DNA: TGCAGTGCCCATAGCGGGAGGGCCTTCTACGAGCAGTACTTC. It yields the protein CSAHSGRAFYEQYF.

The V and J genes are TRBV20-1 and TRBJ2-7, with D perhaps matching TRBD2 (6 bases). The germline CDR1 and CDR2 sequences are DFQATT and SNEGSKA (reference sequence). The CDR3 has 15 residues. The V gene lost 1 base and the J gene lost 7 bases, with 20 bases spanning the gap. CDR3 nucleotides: TGCAGTGCTAGAGCTCTACTGGCGGGTGGAGGGGAGCAGTACTTC. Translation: CSARALLAGGGEQYF.

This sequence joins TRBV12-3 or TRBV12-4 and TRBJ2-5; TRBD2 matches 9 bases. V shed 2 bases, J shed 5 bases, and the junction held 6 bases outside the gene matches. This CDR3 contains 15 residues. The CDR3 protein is CASSLSSGRRETQYF. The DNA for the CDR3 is TGTGCCAGCAGTTTAAGTAGCGGGAGAAGGGAGACCCAGTACTTC.

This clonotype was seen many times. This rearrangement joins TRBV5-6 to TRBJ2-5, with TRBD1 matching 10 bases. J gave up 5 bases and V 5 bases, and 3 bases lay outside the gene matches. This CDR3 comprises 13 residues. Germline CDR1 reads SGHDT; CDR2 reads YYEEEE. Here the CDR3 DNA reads TGTGCCAGCAGTATGGGACAGGGGGAGACCCAGTACTTC. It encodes CASSMGQGETQYF.

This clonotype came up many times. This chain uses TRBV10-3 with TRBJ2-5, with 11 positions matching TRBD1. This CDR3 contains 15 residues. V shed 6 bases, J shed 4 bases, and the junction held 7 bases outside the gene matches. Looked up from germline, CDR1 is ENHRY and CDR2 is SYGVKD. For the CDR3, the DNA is TGTGCCATCAGGAAAACCGGGACAGGGGGAGAGACCCAGTACTTC. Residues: CAIRKTGTGGETQYF.